Presented here are 4 T cell receptor beta chains from one specimen sequenced in a study of blood T cells in healthy people across ages. PCR was performed a second time for about 6 to 11 cycles using a sample-barcoded 5' primer and a J-beta primer mix. TCRdb reprocessed the 5' RACE reads via MiXCR and lists one record per CDR3 protein. The profile shows about a million distinct CDR3 sequences, about two fifths of them singletons. Material: blood. The origin of the receptors is a man younger than 30 in good health.

This sequence joins TRBV15 and TRBJ1-5, with D perhaps TRBD1 (6 bases). Germline V gene data show CDR1 as LNHNV and CDR2 as YYDKDF (reference sequence). The CDR3 totals 20 residues. V was cut by 1 base and J by 2 bases, with 24 bases left in between. CDR3 sequence (DNA): TGTGCCACCAGCAGAGCGGCGGGCAGGGGTCCCCTCGGTGGCAATCAGCCCCAGCATTTT. Translated, it gives CATSRAAGRGPLGGNQPQHF.

V usage is TRBV4-1 and J usage is TRBJ1-2, with D hard to call. CDR3 length: 14 residues. Germline values: CDR1 MGHRA, CDR2 YSYEKL. V lost 1 base to trimming and J lost 0 bases, with 6 bases between them. CDR3: CASSQVPANYGYTF. For the CDR3, the DNA is TGCGCCAGCAGCCAAGTGCCAGCTAACTATGGCTACACCTTC.

This clonotype turned up a few times. The chain carries TRBV6-5 and TRBJ1-5, with D uncertain. Trimming took off 2 bases at V and 7 bases at J, with 15 bases between the two ends. Germline lookup yields CDR1 MNHEY and CDR2 SVGAGI. The CDR3 covers 15 residues. The CDR3 protein is CASSYDGSRDQPQHF. DNA for the CDR3: TGTGCCAGCAGTTACGACGGCAGCAGAGACCAGCCCCAGCATTTT.

V and J are TRBV4-1 and TRBJ2-4; 7 bases fit TRBD2. J gave up 2 bases and V 1 base, and 8 bases lay outside the gene matches. The CDR3 contains 17 residues. CDR1 and CDR2 (germline): MGHRA, YSYEKL. CDR3: CASSQGEGFGTKNIQYF. CDR3 in DNA: TGCGCCAGCAGCCAAGGGGAGGGATTCGGAACCAAAAACATTCAGTACTTC.